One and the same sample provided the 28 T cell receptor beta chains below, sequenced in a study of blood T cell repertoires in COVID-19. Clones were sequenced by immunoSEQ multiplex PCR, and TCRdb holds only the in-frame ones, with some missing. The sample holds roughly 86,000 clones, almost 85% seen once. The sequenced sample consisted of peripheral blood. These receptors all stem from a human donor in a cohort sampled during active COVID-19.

CDR3 protein: CASSQDRANTEAFF. The CDR3 DNA reads TGTGCCAGCTCACAGGACAGGGCTAACACTGAAGCTTTCTTT. The V and J genes are TRBV18 and TRBJ1-1; 8 positions agree with TRBD1. The V segment lost 4 bases and the J segment 2 bases; nucleotides outside the gene matches: 3. Germline-derived CDR1 and CDR2 are KGHSH and LQKENI. This CDR3 region has 14 residues. Full variable domain (rest looked up from reference TRBV18 and TRBJ1-1): NAGVMQNPRHLVRRRGQEARLRCSPMKGHSHVYWYRQLPEEGLKFMVYLQKENIIDESGMPKERFSAEFPKEGPSILRIQQVVRGDSAAYFCASSQDRANTEAFFGQGTRLTVV.

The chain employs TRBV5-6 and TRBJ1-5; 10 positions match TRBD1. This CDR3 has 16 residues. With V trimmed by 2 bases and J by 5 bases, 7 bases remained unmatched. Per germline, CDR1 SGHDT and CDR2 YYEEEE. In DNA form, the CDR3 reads TGTGCCAGCAGCTTTTTTGGGACAGGGGACTATCAGCCCCAGCATTTT. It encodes CASSFFGTGDYQPQHF.

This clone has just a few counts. The CDR3, as DNA: TGTGCCAGCACCCCCATGCGGGAGACCCAGTACTTC. This codes for CASTPMRETQYF. The chain uses TRBV6-9 and TRBJ2-5; D gene uncertain. Trimming pared 7 bases from V and 5 bases from J, leaving 11 bases between. Per germline, CDR1 MNHGY and CDR2 SVAAGI. The CDR3 loop spans 12 amino acids.

The CDR3 spells CASSHLRGGSDTQYF. CDR3 sequence (DNA): TGTGCCAGTAGTCACTTACGGGGGGGGTCAGATACGCAGTATTTT. The chain is built from TRBV19 and TRBJ2-3; 8 bases agree with TRBD2. This CDR3 has 15 amino acids. V shed 5 bases and J 4 bases; nucleotides not matched to a gene: 8. CDR1 is LNHDA and CDR2 is SQIVND in the germline V gene (reference sequence).

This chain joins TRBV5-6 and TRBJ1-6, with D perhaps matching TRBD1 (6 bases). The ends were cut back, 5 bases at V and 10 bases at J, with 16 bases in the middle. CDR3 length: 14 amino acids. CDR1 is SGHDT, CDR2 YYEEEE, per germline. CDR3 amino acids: CASRGRGRGSPLHF. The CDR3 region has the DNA TGTGCCAGCAGAGGGCGGGGGCGAGGGTCACCCCTCCACTTT.

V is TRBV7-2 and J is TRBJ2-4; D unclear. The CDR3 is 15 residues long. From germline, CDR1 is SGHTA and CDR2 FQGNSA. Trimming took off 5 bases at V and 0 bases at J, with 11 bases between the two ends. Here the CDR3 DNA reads TGTGCCAGCAGCCCCGAGGTGCTAGCCAAAAACATTCAGTACTTC. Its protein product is CASSPEVLAKNIQYF.

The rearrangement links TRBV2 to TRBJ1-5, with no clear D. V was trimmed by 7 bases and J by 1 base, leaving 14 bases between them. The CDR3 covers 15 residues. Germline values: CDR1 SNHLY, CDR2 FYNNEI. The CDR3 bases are TGTGCCAGCATGTCGCAGATGACAAGCAATCAGCCCCAGCATTTT. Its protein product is CASMSQMTSNQPQHF. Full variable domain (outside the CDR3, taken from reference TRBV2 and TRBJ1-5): EPEVTQTPSHQVTQMGQEVILRCVPISNHLYFYWYRQILGQKVEFLVSFYNNEISEKSEIFDDQFSVERPDGSNFTLKIRSTKLEDSAMYFCASMSQMTSNQPQHFGDGTRLSIL.

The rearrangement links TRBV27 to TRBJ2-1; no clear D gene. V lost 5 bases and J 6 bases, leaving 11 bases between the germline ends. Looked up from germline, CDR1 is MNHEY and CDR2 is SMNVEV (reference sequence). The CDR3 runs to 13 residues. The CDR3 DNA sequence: TGTGCCAGCAGTCCAACCGACATCAATGAGCAGTTCTTC. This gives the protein CASSPTDINEQFF.

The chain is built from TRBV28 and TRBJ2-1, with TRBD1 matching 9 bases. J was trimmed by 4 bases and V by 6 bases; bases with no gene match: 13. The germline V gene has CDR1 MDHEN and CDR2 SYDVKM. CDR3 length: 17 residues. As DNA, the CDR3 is TGTGCCAGCAGAGACAGGGGGTATAAAGTGGGTTACAATGAGCAGTTCTTC. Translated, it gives CASRDRGYKVGYNEQFF. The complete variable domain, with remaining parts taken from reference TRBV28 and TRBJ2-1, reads DVKVTQSSRYLVKRTGEKVFLECVQDMDHENMFWYRQDPGLGLRLIYFSYDVKMKEKGDIPEGYSVSREKKERFSLILESASTNQTSMYLCASRDRGYKVGYNEQFFGPGTRLTVL.

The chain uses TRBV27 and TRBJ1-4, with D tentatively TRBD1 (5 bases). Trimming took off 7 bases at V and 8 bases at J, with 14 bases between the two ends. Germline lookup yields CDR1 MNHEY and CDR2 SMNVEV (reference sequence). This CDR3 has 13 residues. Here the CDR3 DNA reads TGTGCCAGCAAACCGGGACTGCGGGAAAAACTGTTTTTT. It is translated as CASKPGLREKLFF.

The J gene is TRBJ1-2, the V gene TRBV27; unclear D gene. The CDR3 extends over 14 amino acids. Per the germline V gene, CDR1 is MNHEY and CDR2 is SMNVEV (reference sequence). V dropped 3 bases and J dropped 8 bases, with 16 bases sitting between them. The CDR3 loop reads CASSFRGGLTGYTF. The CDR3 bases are TGTGCCAGCAGTTTCCGGGGAGGGTTAACGGGCTACACCTTC.

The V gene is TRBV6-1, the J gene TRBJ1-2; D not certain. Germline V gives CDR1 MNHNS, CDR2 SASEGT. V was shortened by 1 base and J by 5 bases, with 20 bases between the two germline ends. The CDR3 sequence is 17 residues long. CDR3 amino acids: CASSEGSPSIPDYGYTF. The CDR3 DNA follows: TGTGCCAGCAGTGAAGGCTCCCCCTCTATTCCCGATTATGGCTACACCTTC.

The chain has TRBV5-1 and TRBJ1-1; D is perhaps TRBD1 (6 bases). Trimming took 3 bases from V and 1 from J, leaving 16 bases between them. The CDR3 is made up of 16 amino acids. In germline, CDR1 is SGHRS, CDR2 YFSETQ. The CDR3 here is CASSSGDRKKNTEAFF. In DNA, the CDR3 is TGCGCCAGCAGCTCGGGTGACAGGAAAAAGAACACTGAAGCTTTCTTT.

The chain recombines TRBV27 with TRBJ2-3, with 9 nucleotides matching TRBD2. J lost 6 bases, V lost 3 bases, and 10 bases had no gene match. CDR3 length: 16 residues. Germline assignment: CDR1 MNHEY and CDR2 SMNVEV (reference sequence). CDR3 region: CASSFRLAAGMDTQYF. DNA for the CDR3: TGTGCCAGCAGTTTTCGACTAGCGGCCGGAATGGATACGCAGTATTTT.

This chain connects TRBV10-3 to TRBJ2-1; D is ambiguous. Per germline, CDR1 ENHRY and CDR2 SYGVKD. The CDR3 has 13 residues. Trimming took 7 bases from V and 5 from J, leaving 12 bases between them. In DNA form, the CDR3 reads TGTGCCATCACCCACACACCCCACAATGAGCAGTTCTTC. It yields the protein CAITHTPHNEQFF.

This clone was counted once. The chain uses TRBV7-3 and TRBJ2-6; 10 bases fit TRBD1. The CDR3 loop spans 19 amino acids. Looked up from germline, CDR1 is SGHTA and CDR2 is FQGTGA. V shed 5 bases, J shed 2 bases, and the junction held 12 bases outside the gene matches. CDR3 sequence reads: CASSLIRDRGIPGANVLTF. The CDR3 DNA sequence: TGTGCCAGCAGCCTCATCCGGGACAGGGGTATCCCTGGGGCCAACGTCCTGACTTTC.

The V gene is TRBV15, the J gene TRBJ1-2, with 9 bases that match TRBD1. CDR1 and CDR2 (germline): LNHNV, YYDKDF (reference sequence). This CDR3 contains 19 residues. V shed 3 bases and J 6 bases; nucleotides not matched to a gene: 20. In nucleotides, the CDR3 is TGTGCCACCAGCAGCAGCAAGAGTCTTTGGGACAGGGCGTTCCATGGCTACACCTTC. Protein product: CATSSSKSLWDRAFHGYTF.

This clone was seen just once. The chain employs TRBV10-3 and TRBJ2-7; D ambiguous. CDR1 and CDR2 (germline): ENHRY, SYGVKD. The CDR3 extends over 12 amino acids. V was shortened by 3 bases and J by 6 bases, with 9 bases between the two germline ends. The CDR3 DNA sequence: TGTGCCATCAGTGATCTGCTCGGCGAGCAGTACTTC. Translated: CAISDLLGEQYF.

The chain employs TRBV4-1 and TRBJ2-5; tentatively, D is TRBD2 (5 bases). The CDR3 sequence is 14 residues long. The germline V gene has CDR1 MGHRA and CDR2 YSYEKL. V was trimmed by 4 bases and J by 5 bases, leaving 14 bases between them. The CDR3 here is CASSPRELGETQYF. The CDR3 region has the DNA TGCGCCAGCAGCCCAAGGGAGCTCGGGGAGACCCAGTACTTC.

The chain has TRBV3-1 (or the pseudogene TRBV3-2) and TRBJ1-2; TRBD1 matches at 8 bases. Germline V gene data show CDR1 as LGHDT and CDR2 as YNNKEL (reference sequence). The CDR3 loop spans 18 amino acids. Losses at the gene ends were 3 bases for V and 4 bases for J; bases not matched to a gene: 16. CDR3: CASSHARAGGQVSYGYTF. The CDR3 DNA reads TGTGCCAGCAGCCACGCTAGGGCAGGGGGCCAAGTAAGCTATGGCTACACCTTC.

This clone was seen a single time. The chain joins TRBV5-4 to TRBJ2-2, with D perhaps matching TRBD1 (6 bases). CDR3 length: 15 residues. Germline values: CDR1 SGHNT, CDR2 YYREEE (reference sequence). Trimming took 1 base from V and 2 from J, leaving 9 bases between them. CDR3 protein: CASSLRGTNTGELFF. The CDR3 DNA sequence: TGTGCCAGCAGCTTGAGGGGGACCAACACCGGGGAGCTGTTTTTT.

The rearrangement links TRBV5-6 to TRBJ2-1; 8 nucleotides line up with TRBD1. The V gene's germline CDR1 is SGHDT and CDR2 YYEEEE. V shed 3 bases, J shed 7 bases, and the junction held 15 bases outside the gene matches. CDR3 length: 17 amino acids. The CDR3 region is CASSSPRYSTGENEQFF. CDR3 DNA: TGTGCCAGCAGCTCCCCCAGGTATTCGACAGGGGAGAATGAGCAGTTCTTC.

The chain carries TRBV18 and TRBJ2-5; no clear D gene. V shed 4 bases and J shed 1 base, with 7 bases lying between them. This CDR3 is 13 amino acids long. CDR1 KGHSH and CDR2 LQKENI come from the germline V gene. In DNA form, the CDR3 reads TGTGCCAGCTCACTCTACAGCCAAGAGACCCAGTACTTC. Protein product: CASSLYSQETQYF. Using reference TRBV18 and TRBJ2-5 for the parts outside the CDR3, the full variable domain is NAGVMQNPRHLVRRRGQEARLRCSPMKGHSHVYWYRQLPEEGLKFMVYLQKENIIDESGMPKERFSAEFPKEGPSILRIQQVVRGDSAAYFCASSLYSQETQYFGPGTRLLVL.

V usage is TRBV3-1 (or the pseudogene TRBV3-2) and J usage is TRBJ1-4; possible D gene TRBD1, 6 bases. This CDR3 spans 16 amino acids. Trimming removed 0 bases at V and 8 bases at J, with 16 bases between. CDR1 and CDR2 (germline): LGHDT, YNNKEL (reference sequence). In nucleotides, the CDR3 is TGTGCCAGCAGCCAAGAGACCAGGGGTGGAAACGAAAAACTGTTTTTT. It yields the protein CASSQETRGGNEKLFF.

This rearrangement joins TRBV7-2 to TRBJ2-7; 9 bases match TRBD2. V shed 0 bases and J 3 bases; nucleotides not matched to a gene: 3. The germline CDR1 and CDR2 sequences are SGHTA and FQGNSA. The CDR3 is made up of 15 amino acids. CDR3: CASSLALAGYYEQYF. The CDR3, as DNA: TGTGCCAGCAGCTTAGCCCTAGCGGGGTACTACGAGCAGTACTTC.

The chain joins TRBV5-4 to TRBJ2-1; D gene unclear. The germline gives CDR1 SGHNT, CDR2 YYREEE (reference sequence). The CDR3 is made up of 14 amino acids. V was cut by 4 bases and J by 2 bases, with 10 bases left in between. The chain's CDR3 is CASSREVPYNEQFF. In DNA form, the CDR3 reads TGTGCCAGCAGCCGAGAGGTCCCCTACAATGAGCAGTTCTTC.

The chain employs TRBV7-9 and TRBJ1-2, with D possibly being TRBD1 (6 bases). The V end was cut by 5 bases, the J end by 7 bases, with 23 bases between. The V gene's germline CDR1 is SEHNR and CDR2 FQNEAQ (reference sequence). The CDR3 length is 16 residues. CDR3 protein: CASSKRQGPGWIGYTF. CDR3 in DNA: TGTGCCAGCAGCAAAAGGCAGGGGCCAGGTTGGATTGGCTACACCTTC.

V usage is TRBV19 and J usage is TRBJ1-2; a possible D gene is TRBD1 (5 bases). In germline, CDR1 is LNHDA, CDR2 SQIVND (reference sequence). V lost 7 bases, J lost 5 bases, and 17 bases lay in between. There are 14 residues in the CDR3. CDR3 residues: CASNYRGTEYGYTF. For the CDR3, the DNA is TGTGCCAGTAACTATAGGGGCACGGAGTATGGCTACACCTTC.